This entry features one T cell receptor (beta chain) sequence. This sample was included in a study of blood T cell repertoires in COVID-19. The V end was cut by 7 bases, the J end by 4 bases, with 17 bases between. Germline assignment: CDR1 MNHEY and CDR2 SVGAGI. The CDR3 length is 14 residues. The protocol was immunoSEQ multiplex PCR, while the TCRdb copy is restricted to in-frame clones and leaves out a portion. The sample has over 250,000 clones; 88% are singletons. The specimen sequenced was PBMCs or T cells enriched from blood (not recorded which). The genes are TRBV6-5 and TRBJ2-7; a possible D gene is TRBD1 (5 bases). The TCR comes from a woman in her fifties or sixties in a cohort exposed to, infected with or recovered from COVID-19 (not recorded which). The CDR3 protein is CASTRTSPTYEQYF. The CDR3 coding sequence is TGTGCCAGCACTAGGACAAGCCCTACGTACGAGCAGTACTTC.